These T cell receptor beta chains were read from a single sample in a study of CD8+CD57+ T cells in acquired aplastic anemia. TCRdb reprocessed the reads via MiXCR and lists one record per CDR3 protein. The sample includes 150,000 to 200,000 distinct CDR3 sequences, about half of them seen just once. Material: sorted CD4+, CD8+, or CD8+CD57+ T cells (not recorded which) from PBMCs. These receptors originate from a human donor in good health. The CDR3 runs from the conserved cysteine through the conserved F or W. The order of the fields is D gene, clone size, V gene, CDR3 length, J gene, CDR3 DNA, CDR3 protein. The D gene is left open where the match is weak. Size tells how often a clone was seen (once, few, many) or the class of an expanded clone, and some rows leave it out.

.	.	TRBV20-1	12	TRBJ1-1	TGCAGTGCTAAACAGTCGGACACTGAAGCTTTCTTT	CSAKQSDTEAFF
TRBD1	.	TRBV5-4	15	TRBJ1-1	TGTGCCAGCAGCTTCCCCGGGACAGGGAACACTGAAGCTTTCTTT	CASSFPGTGNTEAFF
.	.	TRBV10-3	15	TRBJ2-3	TGTGCCAGCAGTTTGGCTGCACGCTCCTACAATGAGCAGTATTTT	CASSLAARSYNEQYF
.	.	TRBV7-9	13	TRBJ2-7	TGTGCCAGCAGGGACATGGCGAATTACGAGCAGTACTTC	CASRDMANYEQYF
.	many	TRBV7-8	15	TRBJ2-2	TGTGCCAGCAGCTTAGGATGGGGTTCGGGCGGGGAGCTGTTTTTT	CASSLGWGSGGELFF
.	few	TRBV2	15	TRBJ1-3	TGTGCCAGCTCAGCCGGACAGAGCTCTGGAAACACCATATATTTT	CASSAGQSSGNTIYF
.	.	TRBV10-3	16	TRBJ2-1	TGTGCCATCAGTGAAGGTCCTAGGAACTCCTACAATGAGCAGTTCTTC	CAISEGPRNSYNEQFF
.	.	TRBV19	14	TRBJ2-1	TGTGCCAGTAGTCAGGTAGCGCACTACAATGAGCAGTTCTTC	CASSQVAHYNEQFF
TRBD2	.	TRBV5-4	14	TRBJ2-7	TGTGCCAGCAGCCTAACTAGCGGACAGTACGAGCAGTACTTC	CASSLTSGQYEQYF
TRBD2	many	TRBV11-2	17	TRBJ2-3	TGTGCCAGCAGCTTAGAGCGGACTAGCGGGATTACAGATACGCAGTATTTT	CASSLERTSGITDTQYF
.	.	TRBV2	17	TRBJ2-3	TGTGCCAGCAGTGAAGTGGGGATCGGGGGAAGCACAGATACGCAGTATTTT	CASSEVGIGGSTDTQYF
.	.	TRBV2	15	TRBJ2-7	TGTGCCAGCAGTGAATTTGACAAATCACTCTACGAGCAGTACTTC	CASSEFDKSLYEQYF
TRBD2	.	TRBV19	15	TRBJ2-7	TGTGCCAGTAGCCCACAACTGGCGGGAGTTCACGAGCAGTACTTC	CASSPQLAGVHEQYF
.	.	TRBV5-8	15	TRBJ2-7	TGTGCCAGCAGCTTAAGGACAGTGGGATGCCACGAGCAGTACTTC	CASSLRTVGCHEQYF
TRBD1	.	TRBV9	11	TRBJ2-7	TGTGCCAGCAGCCAGGGGGCCGAGCAGTACTTC	CASSQGAEQYF
.	.	TRBV7-2	16	TRBJ2-6	TGTGCCAGCAGCTTAGGAATGCCCTCTGGGGCCAACGTCCTGACTTTC	CASSLGMPSGANVLTF
TRBD1	.	TRBV9	15	TRBJ1-2	TGTGCCAGCAGCGTAGGGGACAGGGATAACTATGGCTACACCTTC	CASSVGDRDNYGYTF
.	medium-sized	TRBV20-1	11	TRBJ2-5	TGCAGTGCTAGAGAGAGGGAGACCCAGTACTTC	CSARERETQYF
TRBD2	many	TRBV12-3/TRBV12-4	16	TRBJ2-5	TGTGCCAGCAGTCCCGGACTAGCGGGAGGCGGGGAGACCCAGTACTTC	CASSPGLAGGGETQYF
TRBD2	many	TRBV30	14	TRBJ2-7	TGTGCCTGGAGCCGGACTAGCGGGAGGGCCGAGCAGTACTTC	CAWSRTSGRAEQYF
.	once	TRBV29-1	14	TRBJ2-1	TGCAGCGTTGAAGGAGGGGAGACTTACAATGAGCAGTTCTTC	CSVEGGETYNEQFF
.	.	TRBV6-1	14	TRBJ1-4	TGTGCCAGCAGTGAACTGGCAGATAATGAAAAACTGTTTTTT	CASSELADNEKLFF
TRBD2	.	TRBV11-2	16	TRBJ2-7	TGTGCCAGCAGGTCGTCCGGGACTAGCGGGAGCTACGAGCAGTACTTC	CASRSSGTSGSYEQYF
.	many	TRBV15	15	TRBJ1-5	TGTGCCACCACCGGAGGGCTTTTTAGCAATCAGCCCCAGCATTTT	CATTGGLFSNQPQHF
TRBD2	many	TRBV7-2	14	TRBJ2-3	TGTGCCAGCAGCTCCGGACTAGCCGCAGATACGCAGTATTTT	CASSSGLAADTQYF
TRBD1	few	TRBV28	15	TRBJ1-5	TGTGCCAGCAGTTTAATGAGGGGGCTAGGGCAGCCCCAGCATTTT	CASSLMRGLGQPQHF
.	.	TRBV7-2	15	TRBJ2-7	TGTGCCAGCAGCTTAGCTCGCGGTGGGGCCTACGAGCAGTACTTC	CASSLARGGAYEQYF
.	few	TRBV19	13	TRBJ1-2	TGTGCCAGTAGTATAAGTACTAACTATGGCTACACCTTC	CASSISTNYGYTF
.	many	TRBV11-2	12	TRBJ2-7	TGTGCCAGCGGCTCGGGGGCGTACGAGCAGTACTTC	CASGSGAYEQYF
.	once	TRBV12-3/TRBV12-4	11	TRBJ2-1	TGTGCCAGCAGTTTACCCGACGGGCAGTTCTTC	CASSLPDGQFF
.	.	TRBV19	13	TRBJ2-5	TGTGCCAGTAGCCCGGCGGGGACGGAGACCCAGTACTTC	CASSPAGTETQYF
.	.	TRBV12-3/TRBV12-4	14	TRBJ1-1	TGTGCCAGCAGTTTAGTAGAGGACGGCACTGAAGCTTTCTTT	CASSLVEDGTEAFF
TRBD2	many	TRBV7-2	16	TRBJ2-1	TGTGCCAGCAGCTTAGCAAGACTAGCGGGAGTAAGTGAGCAGTTCTTC	CASSLARLAGVSEQFF
.	.	TRBV11-1	16	TRBJ2-7	TGTGCCAGCAGCCCCGTTACGGGCAGGGGATTCTACGAGCAGTACTTC	CASSPVTGRGFYEQYF
.	many	TRBV4-2	15	TRBJ1-5	TGTGCCAGCAGCAAAGACAGAAACCACAATCAGCCCCAGCATTTT	CASSKDRNHNQPQHF
.	.	TRBV10-1	13	TRBJ2-3	TGCGCCAGCAGTGTCTCGGGAGAGGATACGCAGTATTTT	CASSVSGEDTQYF
.	.	TRBV29-1	14	TRBJ2-6	TGCAGCGTTTCAGGAATTGCTGGGGCCAACGTCCTGACTTTC	CSVSGIAGANVLTF
.	.	TRBV5-1	17	TRBJ2-6	TGCGCCAGCAGCTTGGTGGCGCCTTCCACTGGGGCCAACGTCCTGACTTTC	CASSLVAPSTGANVLTF
TRBD2	many	TRBV6-5	15	TRBJ2-7	TGTGCCAGCAGTTATAACTCGGGGGAGGGGACGGAGCAGTACTTC	CASSYNSGEGTEQYF
.	once	TRBV7-3	13	TRBJ2-7	TGTGCCAGCAGTTACCGGCCGTTCTACGAGCAGTACTTC	CASSYRPFYEQYF
.	.	TRBV7-3	13	TRBJ2-5	TGTGCCAGCGGCTTGGTGTACCAGGAGACCCAGTACTTC	CASGLVYQETQYF
.	.	TRBV6-1	13	TRBJ2-5	TGTGCCAGCGGGCTAGGAGGGAAAGAGACCCAGTACTTC	CASGLGGKETQYF
TRBD2	.	TRBV11-1	18	TRBJ2-7	TGTGCCAGCAGCTCAGGAGGCGGGAGGCCCATCCCCGACTACGAGCAGTACTTC	CASSSGGGRPIPDYEQYF
.	.	TRBV20-1	14	TRBJ2-3	TGCAGTGCTGGACCAGGGACTTTGACAGATACGCAGTATTTT	CSAGPGTLTDTQYF
TRBD2	few	TRBV28	15	TRBJ2-3	TGTGCCAGTACCGGGACTAGCGACTACACAGATACGCAGTATTTT	CASTGTSDYTDTQYF
.	.	TRBV24-1	17	TRBJ2-2	TGTGCCACCAGTGACATCCCCTCAACAGGGAACACCGGGGAGCTGTTTTTT	CATSDIPSTGNTGELFF
TRBD1	once	TRBV5-6	14	TRBJ1-2	TGTGCCAGCAGTCCCGCGACAGGGGGCTTTGGCTACACCTTC	CASSPATGGFGYTF
.	.	TRBV30	15	TRBJ1-3	TGTGCCTGGAGCATCACAGGGATCTCTGGAAACACCATATATTTT	CAWSITGISGNTIYF